This T cell receptor beta chain was obtained from a study of vaccination effects on CD4 cells after COVID-19. Findings and caveats of the study: Early post-infection timepoints were absent, and convalescent patients were few. At late timepoints after vaccination, vaccine- and infection-induced clones shrank markedly.

ViraFEST expansion of antigen-specific CD4+ T cells with viral peptide pools preceded sequencing. The culture ran for about 11 days, and then CD4+ T cells were isolated. Sometime from March through December 2020, the person acquired a SARS-CoV-2 infection that PCR confirmed. The authors exchanged half the medium for IL-2 medium on days 3 and 7. For this clone: The target antigen is unknown.

Only in-frame clones appear in the TCRdb table, and some are missing; sequencing was by immunoSEQ multiplex PCR. The sample lists roughly 26,000 clones, roughly 74% occurring once. V lost 4 bases to trimming and J lost 4 bases, with 16 bases between them. Germline values: CDR1 SGHNT, CDR2 YYREEE (reference sequence). The CDR3 contains 15 residues. The sequence derives from a human donor who had a prior SARS-CoV-2 infection. The sequencing here drew on CD4+ T cells from PBMCs cultured with HCoV-NL63 spike peptides, taken before COVID-19 vaccination. The V gene is TRBV5-4, the J gene TRBJ2-3; possible D gene TRBD1, 6 bases. The CDR3 spells CASSRQTGFADTQYF. The CDR3 nucleotides are TGTGCCAGCAGCCGACAAACAGGGTTTGCAGATACGCAGTATTTT.